Below, 11 T cell receptor beta chains from the same sample are listed, as sequenced in a study of spatial heterogeneity in lung cancer. TCRdb processed the 5' RACE reads anew with MiXCR; each CDR3 protein has one entry. The data hold about 15,000 distinct CDR3 sequences, with around 6.2% observed a single time. These receptors have no known antigen. Notes on the study in general: Higher tumor mutation counts went along with higher counts of expanded intratumoral alpha and beta TCRs.

Indicated time point: sample taken at primary tumor resection. Sequences were derived from lung tumor tissue, sampled at surgery. These receptors were obtained from a male donor with early-stage non-small cell lung cancer.

This clonotype was recorded many times. Because the library targeted alpha chains, this beta chain is an off-target read whose size means little. V usage is TRBV29-1 and J usage is TRBJ2-7, with D possibly TRBD2 on 5 matching bases. Germline V gives CDR1 SQVTM, CDR2 ANQGSEA. V was shortened by 7 bases and J by 2 bases, with 15 bases between the two germline ends. This CDR3 spans 13 amino acids. CDR3 nucleotides: TGCAGCGCTAGTCCGGGATATACCTACGAGCAGTACTTC. Its translation is CSASPGYTYEQYF.

This clonotype was detected many times. Within a library made for alpha chains, this beta chain is off target, and its count is uninformative. The chain recombines TRBV4-3 with TRBJ2-5, with 10 bases that match TRBD2. The germline gives CDR1 LGHNA, CDR2 YSLEER. The CDR3 is 16 amino acids. The ends lost 3 bases at V and 1 base at J; junction bases unmatched: 5. DNA of the CDR3: TGCGCCAGCAGCCAGATAGCGGGGGGCCTCCAAGAGACCCAGTACTTC. Encoded protein: CASSQIAGGLQETQYF.

In this sample, this clonotype turned up many times. As an off-target read in a library built for alpha chains, this beta chain has a frequency of little significance. The chain uses TRBV10-3 and TRBJ1-1; D gene ambiguous. Per the germline V gene, CDR1 is ENHRY and CDR2 is SYGVKD. V lost 2 bases, J lost 2 bases, and 9 bases lay in between. The CDR3 is 14 amino acids. The CDR3 nucleotides are TGTGCCATCAGTGAGGAGGCGGGTAACACTGAAGCTTTCTTT. Translation: CAISEEAGNTEAFF.

Many counts were recorded for this clonotype. The library was prepared for alpha chains; this beta chain is a stray read, so its frequency means little. As DNA, the CDR3 is TGTGCCACCAGTGCGGGGGAGCTCGGTCGGAATGAGCAGTTCTTC. Protein product: CATSAGELGRNEQFF. V is TRBV24-1 and J is TRBJ2-1; tentatively, D is TRBD2 (6 bases). Germline assignment: CDR1 KGHDR and CDR2 SFDVKD. This CDR3 comprises 15 residues. V lost 5 bases and J 7 bases, leaving 17 bases between the germline ends.

Many counts were recorded for this clonotype. This beta chain slipped into a library made for alpha chains as a stray read, so its size is not meaningful. V is TRBV7-2 and J is TRBJ1-2; tentatively, D is TRBD1 (5 bases). The CDR3 covers 15 residues. Trimming stripped 1 base from V and 8 bases from J, with 17 bases between. The germline gives CDR1 SGHTA, CDR2 FQGNSA. The CDR3 region has the DNA TGTGCCAGCAGCTTAGGGGAGACAGTCCCCTGGGGCTACACCTTC. This encodes CASSLGETVPWGYTF.

This clonotype was counted at least ten times. Found in a library prepared for alpha chains, this beta chain is an off-target read, and its abundance has little meaning. The V call is TRBV6-1, the J call TRBJ1-5; D not certain. This CDR3 is 13 amino acids long. CDR1 and CDR2 from the germline V gene are MNHNS and SASEGT. V was pared by 10 bases and J by 0 bases, with 10 bases between. DNA of the CDR3: TGTGCCACCTTGGGCTATAGCAATCAGCCCCAGCATTTT. It encodes CATLGYSNQPQHF.

This clonotype was detected many times. This beta chain lies outside the target of a library built for alpha chains; its clone size means little. The chain links TRBV7-9 to TRBJ1-6; D perhaps matches TRBD1 (6 bases). Germline CDR1 SEHNR, CDR2 FQNEAQ (reference sequence). V was clipped by 5 bases and J by 6 bases, with 17 bases between them. CDR3 length equals 16 residues. The DNA for the CDR3 is TGTGCCAGCAGCGCCTACTCAGGGGTAGCTAATTCACCCCTCCACTTT. Its translation is CASSAYSGVANSPLHF.

This clonotype came up many times. A library prepared for alpha chains yielded this beta chain as an off-target read; its size is of little meaning. The V gene is TRBV7-9, the J gene TRBJ2-7; TRBD2 might be the D (7 bases). CDR1 is SEHNR and CDR2 is FQNEAQ in the germline V gene (reference sequence). The CDR3 totals 16 residues. V was trimmed by 5 bases and J by 1 base, leaving 18 bases between them. Here the CDR3 DNA reads TGTGCCAGCAGCCTCGAATCAGGGGACTATTCCTACGAGCAGTACTTC. Its translation: CASSLESGDYSYEQYF.

By frequency in the sample, this clonotype is medium-sized. Because the library targeted alpha chains, this beta chain is an off-target read whose size means little. The CDR3 sequence: CASSQGNAPHNEKLFF. CDR3 coding DNA: TGCGCCAGCAGCCAGGGTAATGCCCCACATAATGAAAAACTGTTTTTT. The chain has TRBV4-1 and TRBJ1-4; no firm D call. Germline V CDR1 and CDR2: MGHRA, YSYEKL. The CDR3 extends over 16 amino acids. V lost 3 bases and J lost 4, with 15 bases in between.

This clonotype was counted many times. The size of this beta chain means little, since it is a stray read in a library made for alpha chains. The genes are TRBV20-1 and TRBJ2-5; a possible D gene is TRBD2 (6 bases). CDR3 length: 13 amino acids. Germline CDR1 and CDR2: DFQATT and SNEGSKA (reference sequence). In DNA, the CDR3 is TGCAGCGCTCCTACGGCTCGGGGAGGGACCCAGTACTTC. Amino acids: CSAPTARGGTQYF.

This clonotype was seen repeatedly, ten times or more. This beta chain was picked up by a library intended for alpha chains and is off target, so its count carries little meaning. The chain combines TRBV7-8 with TRBJ1-2, with 8 bases matching TRBD1. V lost 1 base and J lost 8; bases outside the gene matches: 6. The CDR3 is 14 residues long. Germline-derived CDR1 and CDR2 are SGHVS and FQNEAQ. CDR3 sequence reads: CASSLGTGWYGYTF. Written as DNA, the CDR3 is TGTGCCAGCAGCTTAGGGACAGGGTGGTACGGCTACACCTTC.